One and the same sample provided the 3 T cell receptor beta chains below, sequenced in a study of blood T cells in healthy people across ages. A second PCR of 7 to 11 cycles used a sample-barcoded 5' primer and a J-beta primer mix. One entry per CDR3 protein results from TCRdb running MiXCR on the 5' RACE reads. The table has about 1,000,000 distinct CDR3 sequences, 40% to 55% seen once. The specimen was blood. The receptors derive from a woman between 55 and 75 years old in good health.

This clonotype was counted between two and nine times. This chain uses TRBV20-1 with TRBJ2-3, with 11 nucleotides matching TRBD2. Germline CDR1 DFQATT, CDR2 SNEGSKA (reference sequence). V was pared by 6 bases and J by 6 bases, with 5 bases of the junction left unmatched. This CDR3 has 13 amino acids. In DNA form, the CDR3 reads TGCAGTGCACAACTAGCGGGAGTGGATACGCAGTATTTT. Its translation is CSAQLAGVDTQYF.

This clonotype was seen only a few times. This sequence joins TRBV6-5 and TRBJ2-7, with 10 bases that match TRBD1. Germline lookup yields CDR1 MNHEY and CDR2 SVGAGI. The CDR3 totals 15 residues. V dropped 6 bases and J dropped 8; count of bases not matched to a gene: 13. The CDR3 loop is CASSRTPRTGGQQYF. DNA for the CDR3: TGTGCCAGCAGCCGAACCCCCCGGACAGGGGGTCAGCAGTACTTC.

V usage is TRBV2 and J usage is TRBJ2-5; tentative D call: TRBD1 (6 bases). The CDR3 runs to 14 residues. V gave up 4 bases and J gave up 5 bases, with 14 bases separating them. Germline CDR1 reads SNHLY; CDR2 reads FYNNEI. The CDR3 DNA sequence: TGTGCCAGCAGTGCTACAGGGCCTATTGAGACCCAGTACTTC. It specifies CASSATGPIETQYF.